The clone carrying this TCR beta chain was detected a few times. The antigen is not known. Vbeta (60) and Jbeta (13) primers were used in the PCR. Profiling relied on immunoSEQ multiplex PCR, and the TCRdb table lists in-frame clones only, not all of them. The repertoire holds about 110,000 clones, with nearly 75% as singletons. The entry originates in a study of cytomegalovirus exposure and HLA in healthy donors. Overall study context: From HLA-typed donors, an early data release held about 85 million unique TCRs. Findings and limits, study-wide: In a later analysis, TCR association rates varied by HLA locus: DRB1 most, HLA-C fewest. Later analysis identified a missense DCLRE1C variant that was linked to TCR beta V- and J-gene trimming.

This CDR3 is built from 15 residues. Per germline, CDR1 MNHEY and CDR2 SMNVEV (reference sequence). The J segment lost 6 bases and the V segment lost 2 bases, leaving 8 bases of the junction unmatched. The sequenced material came from PBMCs. This receptor was identified in a man aged 25-40 years in good health and CMV-seropositive. The gene calls are TRBV27 and TRBJ2-3, with 7 bases matching TRBD1. As DNA, the CDR3 is TGTGCCAGCAGTTTAGGGGTACAGGGGTGGGATACGCAGTATTTT. Amino acids: CASSLGVQGWDTQYF.